This TCR beta chain was identified during a study of OX40 agonist ivuxolimab in advanced cancers. Study summary: The study gave patients intravenous ivuxolimab at 0.01 to 10 mg/kg every 2 weeks. Treatment received earlier with anti-PD-1, anti-PD-L1 or anti-CTLA-4 agents was allowed, and over 35% had some. General observations from the study: On average, a greater number of expanded clones characterised CD8+ T cells relative to CD4+. Some of the lowest clonal expansion was seen in partial responders at 0.1-3.0 mg/kg.

The table lists this clone with a count of one. Its antigen is still unknown. The germline gives CDR1 LNHNV, CDR2 YYDKDF (reference sequence). This CDR3 has 14 amino acids. V dropped 3 bases and J dropped 13; count of bases not matched to a gene: 13. Libraries were prepared by immunoSEQ multiplex PCR; TCRdb keeps only in-frame clonotypes and omits some of them. This table has about 61,000 clones, more than 85% appearing once. The chain carries TRBV15 and TRBJ2-3; 7 positions agree with TRBD2. The receptor comes from an adult with an advanced solid tumor such as melanoma, head and neck, liver or kidney cancer. The sequencing here drew on CD4+ or CD8+ T cells sorted from blood, taken in a trial of the OX40 agonist ivuxolimab. For the CDR3, the DNA is TGTGCCACCAGCAGGTTTGGGGGGGGGAGGGACGAGTATTTT. Translated, it gives CATSRFGGGRDEYF. The full variable domain, completed using reference TRBV15 and TRBJ2-3, is DAMVIQNPRYQVTQFGKPVTLSCSQTLNHNVMYWYQQKSSQAPKLLFHYYDKDFNNEADTPDNFQSRRPNTSFCFLDIRSPGLGDTAMYLCATSRFGGGRDEYFGPGTRLTVL.